These T cell receptor beta chains were read from a single sample in a study of blood T cell repertoires in COVID-19. Generated by immunoSEQ multiplex PCR, the TCRdb table keeps only in-frame clones and is missing some. The repertoire holds approximately 290,000 clones, with around 89% as singletons. Sequenced: peripheral blood. The receptors come from a young man with acute or convalescent COVID-19. CDR3s include the opening cysteine and the closing phenylalanine or tryptophan. Fields, in order: D gene, CDR3 length, V gene, J gene, clone size, CDR3 DNA, CDR3 protein. A D gene is named only where the DNA matches it firmly. Clone size, where shown, is once, few, many, or a class for clones that have expanded.

>-|14|TRBV20-1|TRBJ1-2|-
TGCAGTGCTAGTGACCCAGGGTTAAGGTATGGCTACACCTTC
CSASDPGLRYGYTF
>-|13|TRBV19|TRBJ2-3|-
TGTGCCAGTAGTATTAGAGGGCGAGATACGCAGTATTTT
CASSIRGRDTQYF
>-|15|TRBV7-8|TRBJ1-3|once
TGTGCCAGCAGTCGGGGCCAAACTGGGGGGAACACCATATATTTT
CASSRGQTGGNTIYF
>TRBD1|12|TRBV6-5|TRBJ1-2|-
TGTGCCGTCCGGGACAGGGCCTATGGCTACACCTTC
CAVRDRAYGYTF
>TRBD1|15|TRBV27|TRBJ2-3|-
TGTGCCAGCAGTTTATGGACAGGGTCGACAGATACGCAGTATTTT
CASSLWTGSTDTQYF
>TRBD2|16|TRBV7-2|TRBJ2-5|-
TGTGCCAGCAGCTTGAGACTAGCGGGAGGAGGAGAGACCCAGTACTTC
CASSLRLAGGGETQYF
>-|16|TRBV28|TRBJ1-2|-
TGTGCCAGCAAGACTAGTTGGGGAAGGGGTAACTATGGCTACACCTTC
CASKTSWGRGNYGYTF
>-|17|TRBV28|TRBJ2-3|-
TGTGCCAGCAGGCGACGACAGATCCTTACTAGCACAGATACGCAGTATTTT
CASRRRQILTSTDTQYF
>TRBD1|16|TRBV2|TRBJ2-3|-
TGTGCCAGCAGAACTACCAAATACAGGGGGCAAGATACGCAGTATTTT
CASRTTKYRGQDTQYF
>TRBD2|14|TRBV19|TRBJ2-7|-
TGTGCCAGTAGAGTGGCGGGAGGCTCCTACGAGCAGTACTTC
CASRVAGGSYEQYF
>-|14|TRBV27|TRBJ2-1|-
TGTGCCACCTTTAGCGGAGACTCCTACAATGAGCAGTTCTTC
CATFSGDSYNEQFF
>TRBD1|14|TRBV5-1|TRBJ2-5|-
TGCGCCAGCAGCATAGGACAGGGGCCAGAGACCCAGTACTTC
CASSIGQGPETQYF
>-|16|TRBV2|TRBJ2-3|-
TGTGCCAGCAGTGAAGTAAGCACCTCTAGCACAGATACGCAGTATTTT
CASSEVSTSSTDTQYF
>TRBD1|15|TRBV5-4|TRBJ2-7|-
TGTGCCAGCAGCTTAACCGGGACAGGGGGAAACGAGCAGTACTTC
CASSLTGTGGNEQYF